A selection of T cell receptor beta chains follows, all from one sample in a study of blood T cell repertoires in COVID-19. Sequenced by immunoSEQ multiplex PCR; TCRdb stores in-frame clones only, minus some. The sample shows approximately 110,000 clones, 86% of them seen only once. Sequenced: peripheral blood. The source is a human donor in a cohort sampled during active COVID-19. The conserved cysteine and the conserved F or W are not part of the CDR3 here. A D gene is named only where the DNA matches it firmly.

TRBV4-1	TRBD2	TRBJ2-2	ASSITSAFLTGELF
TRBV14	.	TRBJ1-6	ASSLVVRSPLH
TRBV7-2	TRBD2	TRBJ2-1	ASSLEGTSGRSFNEQF
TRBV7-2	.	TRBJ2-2	ASTYSGENTGELF
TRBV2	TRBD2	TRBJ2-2	ASRELAGGRNHIGELF
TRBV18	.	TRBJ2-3	AIPRGNTQY
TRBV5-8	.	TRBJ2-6	ASSLSGANVLT
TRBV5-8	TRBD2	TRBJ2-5	ASSFNLAGGPGETQY
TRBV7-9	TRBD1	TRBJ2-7	ASSFSLTGVSYEQY
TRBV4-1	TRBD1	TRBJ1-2	ASSHTQGVASGYT
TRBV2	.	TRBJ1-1	ASRAQENTEAF
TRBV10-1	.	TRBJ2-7	ASSESGRDYEQY
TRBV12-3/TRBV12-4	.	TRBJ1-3	ASSPTWGRTIY
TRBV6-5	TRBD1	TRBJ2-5	ASSFFWDSGETQY
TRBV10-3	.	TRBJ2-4	AIGGTKNIQY
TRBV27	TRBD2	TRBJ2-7	ASSLLGGLTYEQY
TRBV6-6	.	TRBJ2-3	ASLSHSTDTQY
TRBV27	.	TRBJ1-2	ASSYGQNYGYT
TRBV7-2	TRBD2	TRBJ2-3	ASSGRYTDTQY
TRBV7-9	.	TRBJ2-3	ASSPLPGHFSTDTQY
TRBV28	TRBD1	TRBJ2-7	ASSSLLGTGLSSYEQY
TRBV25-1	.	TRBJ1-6	ASTYWGENSPLH
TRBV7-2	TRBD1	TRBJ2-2	ASSRDRGSGELF
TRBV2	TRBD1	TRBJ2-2	ASSGTGGYTGELF
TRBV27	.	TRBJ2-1	ASSLSSGPSSYNEQF
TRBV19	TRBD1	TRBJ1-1	ASSTSTGGTEAF
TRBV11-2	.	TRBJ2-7	ASSLVSGEYEQY
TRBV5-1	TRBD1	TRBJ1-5	ASSRQGGQPQH
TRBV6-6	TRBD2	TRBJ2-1	ASSRLAGGSNEQF
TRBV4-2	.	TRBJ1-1	ASSHESTLHTEAF
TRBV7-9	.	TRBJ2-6	ASSLASNSGANVLT
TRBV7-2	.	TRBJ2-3	ASSWGGRTDTQY
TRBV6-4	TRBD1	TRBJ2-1	ASSPTGGSYNEQF
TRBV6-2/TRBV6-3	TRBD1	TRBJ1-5	ASSPDRVQQPQH
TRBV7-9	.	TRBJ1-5	ASSLGASGNQPQH
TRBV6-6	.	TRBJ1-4	ASSMQGYSNEKLF
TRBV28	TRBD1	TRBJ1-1	ASSTYRGQNTEAF
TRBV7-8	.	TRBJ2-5	ASSFPGVGQETQY
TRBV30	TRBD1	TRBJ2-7	AWNRDRGLEQY
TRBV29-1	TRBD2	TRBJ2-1	SVEGWQREGRSSYNEQF
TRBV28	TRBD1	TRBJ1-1	ASSFATRGINTEAF
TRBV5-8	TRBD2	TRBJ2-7	ASSPGGSIYYEQY